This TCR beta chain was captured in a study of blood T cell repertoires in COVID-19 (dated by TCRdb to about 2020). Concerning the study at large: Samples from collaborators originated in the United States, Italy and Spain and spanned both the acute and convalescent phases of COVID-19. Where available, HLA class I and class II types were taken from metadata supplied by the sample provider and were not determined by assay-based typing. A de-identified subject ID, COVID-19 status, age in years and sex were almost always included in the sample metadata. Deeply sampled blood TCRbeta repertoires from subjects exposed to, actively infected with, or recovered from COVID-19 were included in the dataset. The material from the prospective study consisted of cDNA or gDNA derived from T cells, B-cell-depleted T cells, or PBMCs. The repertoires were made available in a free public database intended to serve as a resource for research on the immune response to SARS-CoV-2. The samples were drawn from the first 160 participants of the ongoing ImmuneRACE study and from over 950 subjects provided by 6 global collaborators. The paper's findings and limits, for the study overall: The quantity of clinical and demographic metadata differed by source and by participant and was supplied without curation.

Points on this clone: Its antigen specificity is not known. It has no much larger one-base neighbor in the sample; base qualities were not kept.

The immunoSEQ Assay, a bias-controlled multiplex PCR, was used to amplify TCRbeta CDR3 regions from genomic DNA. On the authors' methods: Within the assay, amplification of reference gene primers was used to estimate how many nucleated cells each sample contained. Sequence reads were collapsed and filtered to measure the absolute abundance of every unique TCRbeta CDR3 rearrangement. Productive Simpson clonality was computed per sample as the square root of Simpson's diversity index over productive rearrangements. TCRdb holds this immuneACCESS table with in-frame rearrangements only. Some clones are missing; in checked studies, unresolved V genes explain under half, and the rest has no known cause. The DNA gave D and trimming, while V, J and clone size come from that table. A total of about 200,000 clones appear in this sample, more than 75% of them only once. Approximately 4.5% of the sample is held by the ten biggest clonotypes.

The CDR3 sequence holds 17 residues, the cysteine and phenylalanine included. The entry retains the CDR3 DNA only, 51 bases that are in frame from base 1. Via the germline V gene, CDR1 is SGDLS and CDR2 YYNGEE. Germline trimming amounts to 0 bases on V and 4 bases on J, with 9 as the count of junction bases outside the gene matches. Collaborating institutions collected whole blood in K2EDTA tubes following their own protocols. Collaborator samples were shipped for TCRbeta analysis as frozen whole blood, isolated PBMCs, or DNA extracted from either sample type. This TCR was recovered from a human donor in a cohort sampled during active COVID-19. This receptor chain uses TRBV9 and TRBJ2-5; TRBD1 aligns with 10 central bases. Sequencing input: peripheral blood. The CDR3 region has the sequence CASSVATGQGKGETQYF. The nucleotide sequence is TGTGCCAGCAGCGTAGCTACGGGACAGGGGAAGGGAGAGACCCAGTACTTC.